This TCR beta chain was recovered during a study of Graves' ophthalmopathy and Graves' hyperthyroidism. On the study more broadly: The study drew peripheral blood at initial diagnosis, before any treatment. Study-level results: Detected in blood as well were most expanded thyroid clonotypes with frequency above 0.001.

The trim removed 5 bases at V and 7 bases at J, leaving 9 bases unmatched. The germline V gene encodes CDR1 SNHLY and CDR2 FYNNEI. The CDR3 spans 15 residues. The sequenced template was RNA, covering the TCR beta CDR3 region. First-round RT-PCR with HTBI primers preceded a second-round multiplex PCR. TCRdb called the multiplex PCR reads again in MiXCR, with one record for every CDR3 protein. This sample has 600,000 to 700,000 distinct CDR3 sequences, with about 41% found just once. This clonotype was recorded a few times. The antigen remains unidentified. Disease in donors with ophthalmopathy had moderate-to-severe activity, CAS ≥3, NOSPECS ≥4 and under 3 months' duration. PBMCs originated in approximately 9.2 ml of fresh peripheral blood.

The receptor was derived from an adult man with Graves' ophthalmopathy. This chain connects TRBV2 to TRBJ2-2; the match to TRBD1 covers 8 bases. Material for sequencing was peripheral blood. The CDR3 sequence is CASSPRGRQDGELFF. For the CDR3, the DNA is TGTGCCAGCAGTCCCAGGGGGCGTCAGGACGGGGAGCTGTTTTTT.